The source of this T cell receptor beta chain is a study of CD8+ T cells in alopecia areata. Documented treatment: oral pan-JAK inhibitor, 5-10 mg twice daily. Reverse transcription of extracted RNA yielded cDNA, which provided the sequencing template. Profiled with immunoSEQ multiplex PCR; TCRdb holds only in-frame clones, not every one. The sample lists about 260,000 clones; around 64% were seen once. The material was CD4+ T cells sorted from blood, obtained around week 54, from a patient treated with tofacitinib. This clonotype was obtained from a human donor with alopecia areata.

The DNA of the CDR3 is TGTGCCAGCAGTGATTGGGGAAGCAATCAGCCCCAGCATTTT. Its protein is CASSDWGSNQPQHF. J is TRBJ1-5 and V is TRBV2; D call uncertain. Deletions cut 3 bases from V and 1 base from J, with 7 bases between. Germline-derived CDR1 and CDR2 are SNHLY and FYNNEI. The CDR3 sequence is 14 residues long.